One and the same sample provided the 25 T cell receptor beta chains below, sequenced in a study of T cell responses to AZD1222 COVID-19 vaccine. The table came from immunoSEQ multiplex PCR; TCRdb's copy has only in-frame clones and leaves some out. The sample consists of more than 150,000 clones, 90% of them appearing once. The specimen comprised peripheral blood, sampled on day 0 of AZD1222 vaccination. These receptors were collected from an adult in good health.

This clone was detected once. V and J are TRBV9 and TRBJ1-6, with TRBD1 identical over 7 bases. V lost 6 bases, J lost 5 bases, and 5 bases stayed unmatched. The CDR3 extends over 14 amino acids. Germline CDR1 reads SGDLS; CDR2 reads YYNGEE. The CDR3 nucleotides read TGTGCCAGCACCCGGACAGGAAATAATTCACCCCTCCACTTT. Its protein is CASTRTGNNSPLHF.

The chain couples TRBV28 to TRBJ1-2, with D perhaps TRBD1 (5 bases). Per the germline V gene, CDR1 is MDHEN and CDR2 is SYDVKM. Deletions cut 3 bases from V and 4 bases from J, with 9 bases between. CDR3 length: 13 residues. CDR3 region: CASSFGGVYGYTF. Written as DNA, the CDR3 is TGTGCCAGCAGTTTCGGGGGGGTCTATGGCTACACCTTC.

This clone occurred a few times. The V and J genes are TRBV12-3 or TRBV12-4 and TRBJ1-5, with 8 nucleotides matching TRBD1. Trimming took 8 bases from V and 6 from J; bases not matched to a gene: 6. This CDR3 region has 13 residues. CDR3 sequence reads: CASRGQVGQPQHF. The CDR3 nucleotides read TGTGCCAGCCGGGGACAGGTCGGTCAGCCCCAGCATTTT.

This chain joins TRBV5-4 and TRBJ1-1, with D possibly TRBD1 on 6 matching bases. The CDR3 sequence is 14 residues long. Germline CDR1 reads SGHNT; CDR2 reads YYREEE (reference sequence). Between the trimmed V and J ends, which lost 4 bases and 0 bases, there was a span of 10 bases. CDR3 bases: TGTGCCAGCAGCGGCGGGACATTGAACACTGAAGCTTTCTTT. This encodes CASSGGTLNTEAFF.

Only one count was recorded for this clone. The chain uses TRBV12-1 and TRBJ1-2. TRBV12-1 is designated a pseudogene. CDR3 length: 17 residues. DNA for the CDR3: TGTGCCAGCGTCGAGGGGGGGGTGGCGGCTGCTAACTATGGCTACACCTTC. Its protein product is CASVEGGVAAANYGYTF.

This chain uses TRBV7-9 with TRBJ1-6, with D possibly matching TRBD1 (6 bases). Per the germline V gene, CDR1 is SEHNR and CDR2 is FQNEAQ (reference sequence). V was clipped by 1 base and J by 9 bases, with 10 bases between them. The CDR3 covers 14 residues. CDR3 sequence (DNA): TGTGCCAGCAGCTTAGAGGGCAGGGGTTCACCCCTCCACTTT. Translated: CASSLEGRGSPLHF. Full variable domain (missing parts from reference TRBV7-9 and TRBJ1-6): DTGVSQNPRHKITKRGQNVTFRCDPISEHNRLYWYRQTLGQGPEFLTYFQNEAQLEKSRLLSDRFSAERPKGSFSTLEIQRTEQGDSAMYLCASSLEGRGSPLHFGNGTRLTVT.

The V gene is TRBV12-3 or TRBV12-4, the J gene TRBJ2-7; 8 nucleotides align to TRBD1. This CDR3 contains 13 residues. Germline trimming cut 4 bases from V and 2 bases from J; bases unmatched to any gene: 1. The CDR3 DNA is TGTGCCAGCAGTTCGGACAGGGCCTACGAGCAGTACTTC. It is translated as CASSSDRAYEQYF.

Turning to this clone: The junction departs from germline at one end; a sequencing error may be responsible. This chain connects TRBV19 to TRBJ1-1; tentatively, D is TRBD1 (5 bases). The CDR3 runs to 15 residues. Germline lookup yields CDR1 LNHDA and CDR2 SQIVND (reference sequence). CDR3 in amino acids: CASSIGGGPNTEAFF. The CDR3, as DNA: TGTGCCAGTAGCATAGGTGGGGGTCCGAACACTGAAGCTTTCTTT.

This chain uses TRBV5-8 with TRBJ1-6, with D perhaps TRBD1 (5 bases). Germline V gene sequence: CDR1 SGHTS, CDR2 YDEGEE. This CDR3 has 14 amino acids. The germline V and J ends were trimmed by 5 bases and 9 bases, with 15 bases remaining between them. In DNA, the CDR3 is TGTGCCAGCAGGTTAAACCTTGGGGGTTCACCCCTCCACTTT. Its translation: CASRLNLGGSPLHF.

The chain couples TRBV11-1 to TRBJ1-6; D not resolved. The V gene's germline CDR1 is SGHAT and CDR2 FQDESV (reference sequence). The germline V and J ends were trimmed by 4 bases and 0 bases, with 7 bases remaining between them. This CDR3 region has 15 residues. CDR3 sequence: CASSWEGSYNSPLHF. For the CDR3, the DNA is TGTGCCAGCAGCTGGGAGGGCTCCTATAATTCACCCCTCCACTTT.

The rearrangement links TRBV6-5 to TRBJ1-3; D may be TRBD1 (5 bases). Germline CDR1 MNHEY, CDR2 SVGAGI. The CDR3 loop spans 15 amino acids. V lost 0 bases to trimming and J lost 2 bases, with 8 bases between them. CDR3 DNA: TGTGCCAGCAGTTACTCTGGACAAACTGGAAACACCATATATTTT. Its translation: CASSYSGQTGNTIYF.

V usage is TRBV7-9 and J usage is TRBJ2-1; 7 nucleotides agree with TRBD1. The trim removed 5 bases at V and 6 bases at J, leaving 10 bases unmatched. The CDR3 covers 15 residues. Looked up from germline, CDR1 is SEHNR and CDR2 is FQNEAQ (reference sequence). The CDR3 sequence: CASSTQGSLSNEQFF. DNA for the CDR3: TGTGCCAGCAGCACACAGGGGAGCCTTTCCAATGAGCAGTTCTTC.

The chain joins TRBV29-1 to TRBJ1-4; TRBD1 matches at 10 bases. CDR3 length: 15 amino acids. With 4 bases clipped from V and 7 bases from J, the junction kept 9 bases outside the gene matches. Germline assignment: CDR1 SQVTM and CDR2 ANQGSEA. The CDR3 DNA is TGCAGCGTTGGGGCCGACAGGGGGCAAGGTGAAAAACTGTTTTTT. This gives the protein CSVGADRGQGEKLFF.

CDR3: CASSYYNEQFF. The CDR3 bases are TGCGCCAGCAGCTACTACAATGAGCAGTTCTTC. The chain links TRBV5-1 to TRBJ2-1; no firm D call. This CDR3 comprises 11 residues. The V gene's germline CDR1 is SGHRS and CDR2 YFSETQ. The V end was cut by 3 bases, the J end by 3 bases, with 1 base between. Variable domain in full (rest from reference TRBV5-1 and TRBJ2-1): KAGVTQTPRYLIKTRGQQVTLSCSPISGHRSVSWYQQTPGQGLQFLFEYFSETQRNKGNFPGRFSGRQFSNSRSEMNVSTLELGDSALYLCASSYYNEQFFGPGTRLTVL.

V usage is TRBV28 and J usage is TRBJ1-2; D is perhaps TRBD1 (5 bases). The ends were cut back, 2 bases at V and 4 bases at J, with 11 bases in the middle. Germline-derived CDR1 and CDR2 are MDHEN and SYDVKM. The CDR3 is 14 residues long. CDR3 sequence: CASSLQWTPYGYTF. The CDR3 DNA is TGTGCCAGCAGTTTACAGTGGACACCCTATGGCTACACCTTC.

The gene calls are TRBV4-2 and TRBJ1-4; D is unresolved. V lost 0 bases and J 4 bases, leaving 15 bases between the germline ends. This CDR3 region has 17 residues. Germline CDR1 and CDR2: LGHNA and YNFKEQ. The CDR3 loop reads CASSQEGPFTYNEKLFF. The CDR3 nucleotides read TGTGCCAGCAGCCAAGAAGGTCCGTTTACCTATAATGAAAAACTGTTTTTT.

The chain combines TRBV7-9 with TRBJ1-5, with D perhaps matching TRBD1 (6 bases). This CDR3 has 12 amino acids. Germline V CDR1 and CDR2: SEHNR, FQNEAQ (reference sequence). Trimming removed 10 bases at V and 4 bases at J, with 11 bases between. Written as DNA, the CDR3 is TGTGCCACCCGAACAGGGAATCAGCCCCAGCATTTT. It translates to CATRTGNQPQHF.

The chain links TRBV5-6 to TRBJ1-1; D is undetermined. From germline, CDR1 is SGHDT and CDR2 YYEEEE. The CDR3 totals 15 residues. V lost 0 bases to trimming and J lost 0 bases, with 9 bases between them. CDR3 protein: CASSLGVAVNTEAFF. The CDR3 DNA reads as TGTGCCAGCAGCTTGGGAGTCGCGGTGAACACTGAAGCTTTCTTT.

This sequence joins TRBV9 and TRBJ2-7, with 11 bases matching TRBD2. V shed 3 bases, J shed 2 bases, and the junction held 4 bases outside the gene matches. The CDR3 length is 15 residues. The germline V gene encodes CDR1 SGDLS and CDR2 YYNGEE. The CDR3 coding sequence is TGTGCCAGCAGCGACGGGACTAGCGGAACCTACGAGCAGTACTTC. It specifies CASSDGTSGTYEQYF.

V is TRBV7-9 and J is TRBJ1-2; weak D call: TRBD1 (6 bases). Trimming shortened V by 1 base and J by 4 bases, and 7 bases separated the two germline ends. The germline V gene encodes CDR1 SEHNR and CDR2 FQNEAQ (reference sequence). This CDR3 has 13 amino acids. CDR3: CASSLGTVYGYTF. The CDR3 region has the DNA TGTGCCAGCAGCTTAGGGACAGTCTATGGCTACACCTTC.

The chain couples TRBV9 to TRBJ2-3, with D uncertain. This CDR3 has 14 residues. Per germline, CDR1 SGDLS and CDR2 YYNGEE. V lost 4 bases, J lost 4 bases, and 13 bases lay in between. DNA for the CDR3: TGTGCCAGCAGCCCTTGGGTTAGCCCAGATACGCAGTATTTT. Translation: CASSPWVSPDTQYF.

The V gene is TRBV27, the J gene TRBJ1-1; maybe TRBD1 (6 bases). The germline V gene has CDR1 MNHEY and CDR2 SMNVEV (reference sequence). This CDR3 is 15 amino acids long. V gave up 4 bases and J gave up 0 bases, with 12 bases separating them. This chain's CDR3 is CASSSTGRMNTEAFF. The CDR3 nucleotides read TGTGCCAGCAGTTCTACAGGGAGGATGAACACTGAAGCTTTCTTT.

The chain employs TRBV18 and TRBJ2-7, with 8 bases identical to TRBD1. The CDR3 spans 16 residues. From germline, CDR1 is KGHSH and CDR2 LQKENI. The ends lost 2 bases at V and 2 bases at J; junction bases unmatched: 8. CDR3 sequence (DNA): TGTGCCAGCTCACCATCCGGACAGGGATTTACCTACGAGCAGTACTTC. This gives the protein CASSPSGQGFTYEQYF.

This chain links TRBV30 with TRBJ1-5, with D perhaps matching TRBD1 (5 bases). There are 13 residues in the CDR3. Germline V gene sequence: CDR1 GTSNPN, CDR2 SVGIG (reference sequence). The CDR3 sequence: CAYNRYWDQPQHF. The DNA for the CDR3 is TGTGCTTATAACAGGTATTGGGATCAGCCCCAGCATTTT.

This chain uses TRBV21-1 with TRBJ2-7; TRBD1, as called in the table, went unchecked against the DNA. TRBV21-1 is a listed pseudogene. This CDR3 is built from 15 residues. The chain's CDR3 is CASSKGNRGFYEQYF. In nucleotides, the CDR3 is TGTGCCAGCAGCAAAGGAAACAGGGGGTTCTACGAGCAGTACTTC.